This TCR beta chain was documented in a study of naive and memory T cell subsets. The CDR3 has 12 residues. V was cut by 0 bases and J by 4 bases, with 6 bases left in between. CDR1 SQVTM and CDR2 ANQGSEA come from the germline V gene. Both TRBC1 and TRBC2 were covered by a beta constant-region primer of two equimolar oligonucleotides. Four rounds of PCR amplified the ligated cDNA using nested alpha and beta constant-region primers plus SP2. TCRdb called the UMI-ligation and nested PCR reads again in MiXCR, with one record for every CDR3 protein. Of some 110,000 distinct CDR3 sequences listed, 36% were seen once; the top ten hold roughly 0.86%. This clonotype turned up a few times.

The sequenced sample consisted of central memory CD4+ T cells from blood. The rearrangement joins TRBV29-1 to TRBJ2-5; D uncertain. This clonotype was obtained from a human donor in good health. CDR3 residues: CSVEELGETQYF. The CDR3 nucleotides read TGCAGCGTTGAAGAGTTGGGAGAGACCCAGTACTTC.